A single sample is the source of the 30 T cell receptor beta chains below, sequenced in a study of blood T cell repertoires in COVID-19. Measured with immunoSEQ multiplex PCR; TCRdb has only the in-frame clones, and not every one. The profile shows fewer than 200,000 clones, roughly 76% of them singletons. The sequencing input was peripheral blood. The receptors shown here come from a woman in her thirties or forties with COVID-19, enrolled during active disease.

This sequence joins TRBV7-8 and TRBJ1-5, with D perhaps matching TRBD1 (6 bases). CDR3 size: 15 residues. Trimming took off 1 base at V and 3 bases at J, with 10 bases between the two ends. Germline values: CDR1 SGHVS, CDR2 FQNEAQ. The CDR3 sequence: CASSLGGGLNQPQHF. As DNA, the CDR3 is TGTGCCAGCAGCTTAGGGGGGGGGCTCAATCAGCCCCAGCATTTT.

The sample holds one count of this clone. The CDR3 spells CASSPGQVNQETQYF. The CDR3 DNA follows: TGTGCCAGCAGCCCAGGGCAGGTAAACCAAGAGACCCAGTACTTC. The chain uses TRBV11-3 and TRBJ2-5, with TRBD1 as a possible D gene (5 bases). The CDR3 extends over 15 amino acids. The V gene lost 5 bases and the J gene lost 0 bases, with 13 bases spanning the gap. Germline CDR1 is SGHNT and CDR2 is YENEEA. The whole variable domain, remainder taken from reference TRBV11-3 and TRBJ2-5, is EAGVVQSPRYKIIEKKQPVAFWCNPISGHNTLYWYLQNLGQGPELLIRYENEEAVDDSQLPKDRFSAERLKGVDSTLKIQPAELGDSAVYLCASSPGQVNQETQYFGPGTRLLVL.

This clone was seen only once. The rearrangement joins TRBV9 to TRBJ2-4; 9 positions agree with TRBD2. The CDR3 has 14 residues. CDR1 and CDR2 (germline): SGDLS, YYNGEE. Unmatched junction bases numbered 4, after V lost 0 bases and J lost 9 bases. DNA of the CDR3: TGTGCCAGCAGCGTAGCTAGCGGGACGGGCATTCAGTACTTC. Translation gives CASSVASGTGIQYF.

The rearrangement links TRBV15 to TRBJ1-2, with D possibly matching TRBD1 (6 bases). Germline-derived CDR1 and CDR2 are LNHNV and YYDKDF (reference sequence). CDR3 length: 13 residues. Trimming removed 0 bases from V and 7 bases from J, with 9 bases in between. CDR3 bases: TGTGCCACCAGCAGAGAGGGGGCGGGTGGCTACACCTTC. Its protein product is CATSREGAGGYTF.

J is TRBJ1-1 and V is TRBV5-1, with D possibly TRBD1 on 5 matching bases. V shed 7 bases and J shed 1 base, with 17 bases lying between them. Germline V CDR1 and CDR2: SGHRS, YFSETQ. The CDR3 consists of 15 residues. The CDR3 here is CASFGSGGRNTEAFF. The CDR3 DNA sequence: TGCGCCAGCTTCGGGAGTGGGGGAAGGAACACTGAAGCTTTCTTT.

V is TRBV10-1 and J is TRBJ2-5; D ambiguous. CDR1 is WNHNN and CDR2 is SYGVQD in the germline V gene (reference sequence). Trimming shortened V by 2 bases and J by 5 bases, and 9 bases separated the two germline ends. This CDR3 contains 13 residues. Written as DNA, the CDR3 is TGCGCCAGCAGTGAGCGTCGTTTGGAGACCCAGTACTTC. This sequence encodes CASSERRLETQYF.

V gene TRBV30 combines with J gene TRBJ1-2; D call uncertain. Trimming stripped 0 bases from V and 11 bases from J, with 10 bases between. The CDR3 is 11 residues long. Germline-derived CDR1 and CDR2 are GTSNPN and SVGIG (reference sequence). DNA for the CDR3: TGTGCCTGGAGTGTAGGGAGTCGTTACACCTTC. Protein sequence: CAWSVGSRYTF.

This rearrangement joins TRBV2 to TRBJ2-3; D is unresolved. V lost 6 bases and J lost 2, with 15 bases in between. This CDR3 comprises 15 residues. CDR1 is SNHLY and CDR2 is FYNNEI in the germline V gene. Here the CDR3 reads CASRAQLLSTDTQYF. CDR3 nucleotide sequence: TGTGCCAGCAGGGCCCAACTACTGTCCACAGATACGCAGTATTTT.

The chain has TRBV5-8 and TRBJ2-1, with 7 bases fitting TRBD2. Trimming at V came to 3 bases and at J to 9 bases, leaving 9 bases not matched to a gene. The CDR3 runs to 14 residues. Germline V gene data show CDR1 as SGHTS and CDR2 as YDEGEE. The CDR3 loop reads CASSSSGQAGEQFF. CDR3 nucleotides: TGTGCCAGCAGCTCTAGCGGCCAGGCGGGTGAGCAGTTCTTC.

This clone was observed a few times. This chain links TRBV3-1 (or the pseudogene TRBV3-2) with TRBJ2-7; TRBD1 aligns across 9 bases. Germline V gene data show CDR1 as LGHDT and CDR2 as YNNKEL (reference sequence). The CDR3 covers 16 residues. V was clipped by 0 bases and J by 4 bases; unmatched bases: 7. As DNA, the CDR3 is TGTGCCAGCAGCCAAGATGGGGGACAGGGAAGGTACGAGCAGTACTTC. Protein product: CASSQDGGQGRYEQYF.

This clone was counted once. V gene TRBV6-1 combines with J gene TRBJ2-3, with unresolved D. Germline CDR1 and CDR2: MNHNS and SASEGT. Trimming left V 2 bases short and J 2 bases short, with 11 bases between. This CDR3 is 15 amino acids long. CDR3 coding DNA: TGTGCCAGCAGTGAACTTACCGCGGCCACAGATACGCAGTATTTT. Protein: CASSELTAATDTQYF.

The V and J genes are TRBV5-6 and TRBJ2-1; tentatively, D is TRBD1 (6 bases). Trimming took 6 bases from V and 5 from J, leaving 18 bases between them. Germline values: CDR1 SGHDT, CDR2 YYEEEE. The CDR3 spans 15 residues. Here the CDR3 reads CASTLGGGMNNEQFF. The CDR3 DNA is TGTGCCAGCACCCTCGGTGGGGGCATGAACAATGAGCAGTTCTTC.

In this sample, this clone turned up a few times. The chain joins TRBV4-1 to TRBJ2-3; TRBD2 aligns across 9 bases. Germline CDR1 MGHRA, CDR2 YSYEKL. CDR3 length: 17 residues. V shed 1 base, J shed 7 bases, and the junction held 12 bases outside the gene matches. The CDR3 bases are TGCGCCAGCAGCCAAGCGGTCGCGGCGGGAGGGCCGAATACGCAGTATTTT. Amino acids: CASSQAVAAGGPNTQYF.

This chain links TRBV5-5 with TRBJ2-3, with 9 bases that match TRBD2. Germline V lookup: CDR1 SGHKS, CDR2 YYEKEE (reference sequence). V gave up 4 bases and J gave up 3 bases; unmatched junction bases: 9. This CDR3 spans 16 amino acids. The CDR3 loop is CASSALGSGGTDTQYF. The CDR3 DNA sequence: TGTGCCAGCAGCGCCCTAGGTAGCGGGGGTACAGATACGCAGTATTTT.

The gene calls are TRBV11-2 and TRBJ2-7, with 9 bases identical to TRBD2. This CDR3 is 14 amino acids long. Per the germline V gene, CDR1 is SGHAT and CDR2 is FQNNGV. Unmatched junction bases numbered 6, after V lost 6 bases and J lost 3 bases. This CDR3 reads CASSGGRAGYEQYF. CDR3 DNA: TGTGCCAGCAGTGGCGGGAGGGCCGGCTACGAGCAGTACTTC. The whole variable domain, filled in from reference TRBV11-2 and TRBJ2-7, reads EAGVAQSPRYKIIEKRQSVAFWCNPISGHATLYWYQQILGQGPKLLIQFQNNGVVDDSQLPKDRFSAERLKGVDSTLKIQPAKLEDSAVYLCASSGGRAGYEQYFGPGTRLTVT.

The chain uses TRBV9 and TRBJ2-1; TRBD2 matches at 10 bases. The CDR3 is 16 residues long. The V and J ends lost 2 bases and 4 bases, in that order; junction bases with no gene match: 6. Germline lookup yields CDR1 SGDLS and CDR2 YYNGEE. For the CDR3, the DNA is TGTGCCAGCAGCGTTCTTGGGACTAGCGTTTACAATGAGCAGTTCTTC. Amino acids: CASSVLGTSVYNEQFF. Variable domain in full (rest from reference TRBV9 and TRBJ2-1): DSGVTQTPKHLITATGQRVTLRCSPRSGDLSVYWYQQSLDQGLQFLIQYYNGEERAKGNILERFSAQQFPDLHSELNLSSLELGDSALYFCASSVLGTSVYNEQFFGPGTRLTVL.

The V and J genes are TRBV9 and TRBJ1-6, with D maybe TRBD1 (5 bases). V lost 2 bases and J 8 bases, leaving 8 bases between the germline ends. The germline gives CDR1 SGDLS, CDR2 YYNGEE. The CDR3 is made up of 13 amino acids. The CDR3 reads CASSVATDSPLHF. CDR3 DNA sequence: TGTGCCAGCAGCGTCGCGACAGATTCACCCCTCCACTTT.

This chain uses TRBV2 with TRBJ1-6, with 7 positions matching TRBD1. Germline CDR1 and CDR2: SNHLY and FYNNEI. The CDR3 runs to 13 residues. The V gene end was trimmed by 9 bases and the J gene end by 5 bases; junction bases not matched to a gene: 4. CDR3 sequence (DNA): TGTGCCAGAACTGGACAGGATAATTCACCCCTCCACTTT. As protein: CARTGQDNSPLHF. The full variable domain, its missing parts supplied by reference TRBV2 and TRBJ1-6, is EPEVTQTPSHQVTQMGQEVILRCVPISNHLYFYWYRQILGQKVEFLVSFYNNEISEKSEIFDDQFSVERPDGSNFTLKIRSTKLEDSAMYFCARTGQDNSPLHFGNGTRLTVT.

The rearrangement joins TRBV27 to TRBJ2-3, with a tentative D call TRBD2 (5 bases). V was trimmed by 3 bases and J by 7 bases, leaving 14 bases between them. The CDR3 spans 14 residues. Germline lookup yields CDR1 MNHEY and CDR2 SMNVEV (reference sequence). For the CDR3, the DNA is TGTGCCAGCAGTTTTAGCGCCCTCGGAAATACGCAGTATTTT. Translated, it gives CASSFSALGNTQYF.

In this sample, this clone turned up a few times. This chain uses TRBV6-5 with TRBJ2-7, with 7 nucleotides matching TRBD1. The V and J ends lost 8 bases and 2 bases, in that order; junction bases with no gene match: 6. CDR1 is MNHEY and CDR2 is SVGAGI in the germline V gene. The CDR3 is 13 residues long. The CDR3 region is CASAPGQAYEQYF. The CDR3 DNA follows: TGTGCCAGCGCGCCCGGACAGGCCTACGAGCAGTACTTC.

CDR3 bases: TGTGCCAGCAGTCGTCATGACAGGGCCGGGGAGCTGTTTTTT. Encoded protein: CASSRHDRAGELFF. The chain links TRBV6-6 to TRBJ2-2, with TRBD1 identical over 7 bases. With 5 bases clipped from V and 6 bases from J, the junction kept 6 bases outside the gene matches. Germline V gives CDR1 MNHNY, CDR2 SVGAGI (reference sequence). CDR3 length: 14 residues.

The chain links TRBV29-1 to TRBJ2-3, with TRBD1 as a possible D gene (6 bases). Germline V gene sequence: CDR1 SQVTM, CDR2 ANQGSEA. CDR3 length equals 12 residues. Trimming cost V 4 bases and J 8 bases, with 13 bases left between them. For the CDR3, the DNA is TGCAGCGTTGGGGGACAAACAATTACGCAGTATTTT. Translating it yields CSVGGQTITQYF.

This clone was seen once. The chain joins TRBV7-6 to TRBJ2-1; a possible D gene is TRBD1 (6 bases). CDR1 and CDR2 (germline): SGHVS, FNYEAQ. The CDR3 has 15 residues. The V end was cut by 4 bases, the J end by 9 bases, with 19 bases between. This CDR3 reads CASSSHPRQGTEQFF. The CDR3 nucleotides read TGTGCCAGCAGCTCCCATCCACGTCAGGGGACTGAGCAGTTCTTC.

This chain connects TRBV7-2 to TRBJ2-1; 10 positions match TRBD2. Germline V CDR1 and CDR2: SGHTA, FQGNSA. The CDR3 has 17 residues. Unmatched junction bases numbered 7, after V lost 1 base and J lost 4 bases. This CDR3 is CASSLVAASGRYNEQFF. CDR3 sequence (DNA): TGTGCCAGCAGCTTAGTCGCCGCTAGCGGGAGATACAATGAGCAGTTCTTC.

The V and J genes are TRBV10-2 and TRBJ2-7; 8 bases agree with TRBD2. V shed 4 bases and J 3 bases; nucleotides not matched to a gene: 8. Germline values: CDR1 WSHSY, CDR2 SAAADI. This CDR3 region has 15 residues. The CDR3 DNA follows: TGCGCCAGCAGTGTCGTGACTAGCGCTTACTACGAGCAGTACTTC. This translates into CASSVVTSAYYEQYF.

This clone was found a few times. This chain links TRBV5-1 with TRBJ2-3, with D possibly TRBD2 on 5 matching bases. This CDR3 spans 14 amino acids. Germline-derived CDR1 and CDR2 are SGHRS and YFSETQ. Trimming took off 0 bases at V and 3 bases at J, with 8 bases between the two ends. The CDR3 nucleotides read TGCGCCAGCAGCTTGGGAGGCGGGACAGATACGCAGTATTTT. This translates into CASSLGGGTDTQYF.

This chain joins TRBV28 and TRBJ2-3; TRBD2 agrees at 7 bases. Germline assignment: CDR1 MDHEN and CDR2 SYDVKM. This CDR3 has 15 residues. The junction had 6 bases not matched to a gene; V was cut back by 4 bases and J by 2 bases. CDR3 DNA: TGTGCCAGCAGTTCCCCGGGACTACACACAGATACGCAGTATTTT. Protein product: CASSSPGLHTDTQYF.

This clone has a single count. V and J are TRBV7-9 and TRBJ2-1, with 9 bases that match TRBD1. The CDR3 loop spans 14 amino acids. Germline CDR1 and CDR2: SEHNR and FQNEAQ (reference sequence). Unmatched junction bases numbered 3, after V lost 6 bases and J lost 3 bases. The CDR3 region is CASRRQGDYNEQFF. The CDR3 coding sequence is TGTGCCAGCAGGAGACAGGGGGACTACAATGAGCAGTTCTTC.

The genes are TRBV5-6 and TRBJ1-4; a possible D gene is TRBD1 (5 bases). V was trimmed by 4 bases and J by 1 base, leaving 8 bases between them. The CDR3 has 14 residues. Germline CDR1 reads SGHDT; CDR2 reads YYEEEE. The CDR3 loop is CASSGRETNEKLFF. In DNA, the CDR3 is TGTGCCAGCAGCGGCAGGGAAACTAATGAAAAACTGTTTTTT.

This chain uses TRBV6-5 with TRBJ2-2; 11 bases map to TRBD2. Germline V CDR1 and CDR2: MNHEY, SVGAGI. With V trimmed by 7 bases and J by 5 bases, 6 bases remained unmatched. The CDR3 sequence is 15 residues long. The chain's CDR3 is CASTLAGGRTGELFF. DNA for the CDR3: TGTGCCAGCACTCTAGCGGGGGGACGGACCGGGGAGCTGTTTTTT.